This passage covers 16 T cell receptor beta chains from one sample sequenced in a study of control samples from healthy donors and cancer patients. The protocol was immunoSEQ multiplex PCR, while the TCRdb copy is restricted to in-frame clones and leaves out a portion. Of around 48,000 clones listed, over 90% are singletons. The sample comprised PBMCs. The receptors stem from a woman between 50 and 59 years old with head and neck cancer.

The V gene is TRBV9, the J gene TRBJ2-3; 10 nucleotides line up with TRBD1. With 3 bases clipped from V and 7 bases from J, the junction kept 11 bases outside the gene matches. Germline V gives CDR1 SGDLS, CDR2 YYNGEE. This CDR3 comprises 16 residues. The CDR3 bases are TGTGCCAGCAGCGGATTCGGGACAGGGGATCCAAATACGCAGTATTTT. Residues: CASSGFGTGDPNTQYF.

This rearrangement joins TRBV3-1 (or the pseudogene TRBV3-2) to TRBJ2-5; perhaps TRBD1 as D (6 bases). CDR1 and CDR2 from the germline V gene are LGHDT and YNNKEL (reference sequence). The CDR3 consists of 16 residues. The germline V and J ends were trimmed by 4 bases and 2 bases, with 17 bases remaining between them. DNA of the CDR3: TGTGCCAGCAGCCGGGCAGGACAGACAAAACAAGAGACCCAGTACTTC. It encodes CASSRAGQTKQETQYF.

V gene TRBV21-1 combines with J gene TRBJ2-7; the D call of TRBD1 is as the table states it, not checked on the DNA. TRBV21-1 is described as a pseudogene. The CDR3 runs 15 residues. CDR3 loop: CASSKPDSQTYEQYF. The CDR3 DNA is TGTGCCAGCAGCAAACCGGACAGCCAGACCTACGAGCAGTACTTC.

J is TRBJ1-1 and V is TRBV6-2 or TRBV6-3, with D possibly matching TRBD1 (6 bases). The CDR3 contains 13 residues. With 6 bases removed from V and 4 bases from J, the gap between germline ends came to 12 bases. Germline CDR1 and CDR2: MNHEY and SVGEGT. CDR3 region: CASRYRESTEAFF. CDR3 bases: TGTGCCAGCAGGTACAGGGAATCCACTGAAGCTTTCTTT.

This clone has only one observation. This chain joins TRBV6-1 and TRBJ1-6; D is perhaps TRBD1 (5 bases). Germline V gene sequence: CDR1 MNHNS, CDR2 SASEGT. The V gene lost 2 bases and the J gene lost 6 bases, with 8 bases spanning the gap. The CDR3 runs 14 residues. CDR3 in amino acids: CASSEIGANSPLHF. In nucleotides, the CDR3 is TGTGCCAGCAGTGAAATAGGGGCTAATTCACCCCTCCACTTT.

The chain has TRBV3-1 (or the pseudogene TRBV3-2) and TRBJ1-3; TRBD1 matches 8 bases. The length of the CDR3 is 15 residues. The junction had 3 bases not matched to a gene; V was cut back by 4 bases and J by 1 base. From germline, CDR1 is LGHDT and CDR2 YNNKEL (reference sequence). The CDR3, as DNA: TGTGCCAGCAGCCGCAGGGGGCCATCTGGAAACACCATATATTTT. Protein: CASSRRGPSGNTIYF.

V usage is TRBV19 and J usage is TRBJ1-2; D is possibly TRBD1 (5 bases). V was shortened by 9 bases and J by 2 bases, with 13 bases between the two germline ends. Germline V gene sequence: CDR1 LNHDA, CDR2 SQIVND (reference sequence). CDR3 length equals 13 residues. The CDR3: CASARAGNYGYTF. DNA of the CDR3: TGTGCCAGCGCCCGGGCAGGGAACTATGGCTACACCTTC.

The J gene is TRBJ2-7, the V gene TRBV9, with 11 bases fitting TRBD2. Losses at the gene ends were 2 bases for V and 3 bases for J; bases not matched to a gene: 1. The CDR3 sequence is 14 residues long. From germline, CDR1 is SGDLS and CDR2 YYNGEE. The CDR3, as DNA: TGTGCCAGCAGCGTCCTAGCGGGGGGCTACGAGCAGTACTTC. Protein: CASSVLAGGYEQYF. The entire variable domain, with the rest obtained from reference TRBV9 and TRBJ2-7, is as follows: DSGVTQTPKHLITATGQRVTLRCSPRSGDLSVYWYQQSLDQGLQFLIQYYNGEERAKGNILERFSAQQFPDLHSELNLSSLELGDSALYFCASSVLAGGYEQYFGPGTRLTVT.

This chain links TRBV27 with TRBJ2-5, with 7 bases lining up with TRBD1. The CDR3 is 16 amino acids. The ends lost 2 bases at V and 5 bases at J; junction bases unmatched: 11. The germline gives CDR1 MNHEY, CDR2 SMNVEV (reference sequence). CDR3 residues: CASSLRLTGPVETQYF. DNA of the CDR3: TGTGCCAGCAGTTTAAGGTTGACAGGGCCGGTTGAGACCCAGTACTTC.

The V gene is TRBV19, the J gene TRBJ1-5; tentative D call: TRBD1 (5 bases). V gave up 6 bases and J gave up 3 bases, with 15 bases separating them. This CDR3 region has 15 residues. Looked up from germline, CDR1 is LNHDA and CDR2 is SQIVND (reference sequence). CDR3 region: CASSPGGGYNQPQHF. The CDR3 bases are TGTGCCAGTAGCCCCGGCGGGGGGTACAATCAGCCCCAGCATTTT.

The genes are TRBV28 and TRBJ2-2; possibly TRBD2 for D (6 bases). This CDR3 has 13 residues. The germline CDR1 and CDR2 sequences are MDHEN and SYDVKM. Trimming left V 7 bases short and J 5 bases short, with 11 bases between. The CDR3: CASTSGLTGELFF. The CDR3 DNA reads as TGTGCCAGCACATCGGGACTTACCGGGGAGCTGTTTTTT.

The rearrangement uses TRBV11-2 and TRBJ2-1, with a possible D match to TRBD2 (5 bases). This CDR3 is 13 amino acids long. Germline V gene lookup returns CDR1 SGHAT and CDR2 FQNNGV. V gave up 3 bases and J gave up 5 bases, with 8 bases separating them. CDR3 bases: TGTGCCAGCAGCTTCACTAGTAACAATGAGCAGTTCTTC. This codes for CASSFTSNNEQFF.

The V gene is TRBV7-9, the J gene TRBJ2-7; D may be TRBD1 (6 bases). V was pared by 5 bases and J by 2 bases, with 13 bases between. The CDR3 runs 14 residues. CDR1 and CDR2 (germline): SEHNR, FQNEAQ (reference sequence). CDR3 sequence (DNA): TGTGCCAGCAGCGGGCGACAGGTCCCCTACGAGCAGTACTTC. It yields the protein CASSGRQVPYEQYF. Combining the CDR3 with reference TRBV7-9 and TRBJ2-7 gives the whole variable domain DTGVSQNPRHKITKRGQNVTFRCDPISEHNRLYWYRQTLGQGPEFLTYFQNEAQLEKSRLLSDRFSAERPKGSFSTLEIQRTEQGDSAMYLCASSGRQVPYEQYFGPGTRLTVT.

This chain uses TRBV9 with TRBJ2-6; 9 bases align to TRBD1. The V gene end was trimmed by 4 bases and the J gene end by 0 bases; junction bases not matched to a gene: 11. CDR1 and CDR2 (germline): SGDLS, YYNGEE. This CDR3 is built from 19 residues. In DNA form, the CDR3 reads TGTGCCAGCAGCCGTAAAAGGGGACAGGGTTACTCTGGGGCCAACGTCCTGACTTTC. The encoded protein is CASSRKRGQGYSGANVLTF.

The chain employs TRBV7-7 and TRBJ2-3, with a possible D match to TRBD2 (7 bases). Germline assignment: CDR1 SSHAT and CDR2 FNYEAQ (reference sequence). The V gene lost 4 bases and the J gene lost 6 bases, with 20 bases spanning the gap. The CDR3 runs to 16 residues. The DNA of the CDR3 is TGTGCCAGCAGCTCCCTTGGGGGGGGGCCCTTGGATACGCAGTATTTT. Its translation: CASSSLGGGPLDTQYF.

The chain links TRBV24-1 to TRBJ1-2, with TRBD1 as a possible D gene (6 bases). The CDR3 contains 14 residues. CDR1 and CDR2 from the germline V gene are KGHDR and SFDVKD. Trimming stripped 5 bases from V and 2 bases from J, with 11 bases between. The CDR3 region is CATSGPGQNYGYTF. In DNA, the CDR3 is TGTGCCACCAGTGGTCCGGGACAAAACTATGGCTACACCTTC.